Listed below are T cell receptor beta chains from one sample, sequenced in a study of T cell responses to AZD1222 COVID-19 vaccine. Sequencing was performed with immunoSEQ multiplex PCR; in TCRdb, only in-frame clones are kept and a portion is missing. The table lists 95,000 to 100,000 clones, about 86% of them singletons. The sample consisted of peripheral blood, taken on day 0 of AZD1222 vaccination. The origin of the receptors is an adult in good health. Each CDR3 is given with its conserved first and last residue. Fields, in order: J gene, D gene, clone size, V gene, CDR3 protein, CDR3 DNA. A D gene is named only where the DNA matches it firmly. Clone size is given for some rows only: seen once, a few or many times, or a class if the clone is expanded.

j_call: TRBJ2-1
d_call: TRBD2
clone_size: NA
v_call: TRBV5-1
cdr3_aa: CASRPGLAGDEQFF
cdr3_nt: TGCGCCAGCCGCCCGGGACTAGCGGGAGATGAGCAGTTCTTC

j_call: TRBJ1-6
d_call: TRBD1
clone_size: NA
v_call: TRBV19
cdr3_aa: CASSNTGGYNSPLHF
cdr3_nt: TGTGCCAGTAGTAACACAGGGGGATATAATTCACCCCTCCACTTT

j_call: TRBJ1-5
d_call: NA
clone_size: once
v_call: TRBV27
cdr3_aa: CASSLGQGYQPQHF
cdr3_nt: TGTGCCAGCAGTTTAGGTCAGGGGTACCAGCCCCAGCATTTT

j_call: TRBJ1-2
d_call: NA
clone_size: once
v_call: TRBV5-4
cdr3_aa: CASSISTDDGYTF
cdr3_nt: TGTGCCAGCAGCATCTCGACGGACGATGGCTACACCTTC

j_call: TRBJ2-7
d_call: NA
clone_size: NA
v_call: TRBV6-1
cdr3_aa: CASSEGRVLASAYEQYF
cdr3_nt: TGTGCCAGCAGTGAAGGTCGCGTTTTAGCATCCGCCTACGAGCAGTACTTC

j_call: TRBJ1-1
d_call: NA
clone_size: NA
v_call: TRBV29-1
cdr3_aa: CSVERGFGVAEAFF
cdr3_nt: TGCAGCGTCGAAAGAGGGTTCGGTGTGGCTGAAGCTTTCTTT

j_call: TRBJ1-2
d_call: NA
clone_size: few
v_call: TRBV20-1
cdr3_aa: CSVAGYTF
cdr3_nt: TGCAGTGTGGCTGGCTACACCTTC

j_call: TRBJ1-4
d_call: NA
clone_size: once
v_call: TRBV28
cdr3_aa: CASSGPGATNEKLFF
cdr3_nt: TGTGCCAGCAGTGGCCCGGGGGCAACTAATGAAAAACTGTTTTTT

j_call: TRBJ1-2
d_call: NA
clone_size: NA
v_call: TRBV6-5
cdr3_aa: CASSRDINYGYTF
cdr3_nt: TGTGCCAGCAGTCGGGACATTAACTATGGCTACACCTTC

j_call: TRBJ1-5
d_call: NA
clone_size: NA
v_call: TRBV15
cdr3_aa: CATSGTQGIAQINQPQHF
cdr3_nt: TGTGCCACCAGCGGAACCCAAGGAATTGCGCAGATCAATCAGCCCCAGCATTTT

j_call: TRBJ1-5
d_call: NA
clone_size: few
v_call: TRBV4-3
cdr3_aa: CASSQGLGGRANQPQHF
cdr3_nt: TGCGCCAGCAGCCAAGGCCTTGGGGGGAGGGCCAATCAGCCCCAGCATTTT